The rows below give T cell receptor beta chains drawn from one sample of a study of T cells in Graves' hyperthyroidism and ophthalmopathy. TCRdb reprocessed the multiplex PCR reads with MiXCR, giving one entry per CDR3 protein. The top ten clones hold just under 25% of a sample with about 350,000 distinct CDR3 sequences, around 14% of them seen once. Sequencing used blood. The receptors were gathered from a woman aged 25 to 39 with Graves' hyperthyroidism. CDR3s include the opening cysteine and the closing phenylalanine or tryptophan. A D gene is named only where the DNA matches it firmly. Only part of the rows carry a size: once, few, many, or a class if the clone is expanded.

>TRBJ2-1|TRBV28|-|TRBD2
TGTGCCAGCAGTTTTTCCATAGCGGGGGGGAACAATGAGCAGTTCTTC
CASSFSIAGGNNEQFF
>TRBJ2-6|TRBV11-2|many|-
TGTGCCAGCAGCTTAGCATTCCGCGACCTTACTGGGGCCAACGTCCTGACTTTC
CASSLAFRDLTGANVLTF
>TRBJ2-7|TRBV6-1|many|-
TGTGCCAGCAGTAAGACTAGTCTCCCCTACGAGCAGTACTTC
CASSKTSLPYEQYF
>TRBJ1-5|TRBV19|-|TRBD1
TGTGCCAGTGCCGGGACAGGGATGAGCAATCAGCCCCAGCATTTT
CASAGTGMSNQPQHF
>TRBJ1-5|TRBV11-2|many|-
TGTGCCAGCAGCTCACAGGTAAACAATCAGCCCCAGCATTTT
CASSSQVNNQPQHF
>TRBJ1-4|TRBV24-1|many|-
TGTGCCACCAGTGACCGAGGGGCAGGAGGAGAGATCAGGGAAAAACTGTTTTTT
CATSDRGAGGEIREKLFF
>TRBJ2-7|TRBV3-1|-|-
TGTGCCAGCAGCCGAGGGGGGAGGGTCGAGCAGTACTTC
CASSRGGRVEQYF
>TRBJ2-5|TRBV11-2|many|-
TGTGCCAGCAGCTTAGAGAACTCTGGAGAGACCCAGTACTTC
CASSLENSGETQYF
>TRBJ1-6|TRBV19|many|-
TGTGCCAGTAGTATCTCCGACGGCTCACCCCTCCACTTT
CASSISDGSPLHF
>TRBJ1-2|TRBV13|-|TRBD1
TGTGCCAGCAGCGGACTCCGGGACAGGGACTTCGGGGGCTACACCTTC
CASSGLRDRDFGGYTF
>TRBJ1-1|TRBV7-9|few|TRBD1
TGTGCCAGCAGCTATTTAGCAGGGGGCAGGAACACTGAAGCTTTCTTT
CASSYLAGGRNTEAFF
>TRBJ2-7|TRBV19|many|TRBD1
TGTGCCAGTAGTCCCCAGGACAGGGGGCCATCCTACGAGCAGTACTTC
CASSPQDRGPSYEQYF
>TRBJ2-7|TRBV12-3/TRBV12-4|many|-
TGTGCCAGCAGTAGTATTCTCTACGAGCAGTACTTC
CASSSILYEQYF
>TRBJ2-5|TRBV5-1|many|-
TGCGCCAGCAGGTTGGGGGAGGTGAAAGAGACCCAGTACTTC
CASRLGEVKETQYF
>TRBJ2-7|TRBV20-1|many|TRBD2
TGCAGTGCTAGAGCCCTCGGCGGGAGCCAAATCTACGAGCAGTACTTC
CSARALGGSQIYEQYF
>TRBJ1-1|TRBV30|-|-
TGTGCCTGGAGCCTAGGACGGGCGGTTGCAGTAGCTTTCTTT
CAWSLGRAVAVAFF
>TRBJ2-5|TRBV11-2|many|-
TGTGCCAGCAGCTCAATCCAACCAGGGACTGCTCAAGAGACCCAGTACTTC
CASSSIQPGTAQETQYF
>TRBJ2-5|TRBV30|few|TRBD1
TGTGCCTGGAGTCCAACAGACAGGGGAGGTGTGGAGACCCAGTACTTC
CAWSPTDRGGVETQYF
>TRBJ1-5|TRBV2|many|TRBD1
TGTGCCAGCAGTCTGGACAGGGGAATTCATCAGCCCCAGCATTTT
CASSLDRGIHQPQHF
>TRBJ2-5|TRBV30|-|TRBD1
TGTGCCTGGAAGGGATTCCTCAGGGGGCACTGGCAGACCCAGTACTTC
CAWKGFLRGHWQTQYF
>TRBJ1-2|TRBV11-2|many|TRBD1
TGTGCCAGCAGCTTAAAGACAGGGGCTGTTAGCTACACCTTC
CASSLKTGAVSYTF
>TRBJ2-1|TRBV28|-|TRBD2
TGTGCCTCGACTAGCGGTGGGGGGAATGAGCAGTTCTTC
CASTSGGGNEQFF
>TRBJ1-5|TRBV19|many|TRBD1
TGTGCCAGTAGTGGGACAGTAGGGCAGCCCCAGCATTTT
CASSGTVGQPQHF
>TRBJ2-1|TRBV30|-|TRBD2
TGTGCCTGGAGTGTATGGGCAACCGGGACTAGCTACAATGAGCAGTTCTTC
CAWSVWATGTSYNEQFF
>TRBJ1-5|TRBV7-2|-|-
TGTGCCAGCAGCTTAGGTGTAGGTGGAGGGCCCCAGCATTTT
CASSLGVGGGPQHF
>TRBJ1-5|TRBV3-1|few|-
TGTGCCAGCAGCCAAATGGGGAATAGCAATCAGCCCCAGCATTTT
CASSQMGNSNQPQHF
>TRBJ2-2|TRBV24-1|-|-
TGTGCCACCAGTGATTTGGCGACAGCCGAGGGGACCGGGGAGCTGTTTTTT
CATSDLATAEGTGELFF
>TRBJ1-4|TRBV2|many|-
TGTGCCAGCAAGGTGGCTGAAAAACTGTTTTTT
CASKVAEKLFF
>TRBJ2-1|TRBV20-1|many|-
TGCAGTGCTAGGCGGGACGACGGCACCAATGAGCAGTTCTTC
CSARRDDGTNEQFF
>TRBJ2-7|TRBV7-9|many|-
TGTGCCAGCAGCCTCGTGGTCCACGAGCAGTACTTC
CASSLVVHEQYF
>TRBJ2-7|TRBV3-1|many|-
TGTGCCAGCAGCCAAGGGCACTCTGTTGCCTACGAGCAGTACTTC
CASSQGHSVAYEQYF
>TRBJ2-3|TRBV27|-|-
TGTGCCAGCAGCCGCCGTTTCGTGGGGGCCGCGATCACAGATACGCAGTATTTT
CASSRRFVGAAITDTQYF
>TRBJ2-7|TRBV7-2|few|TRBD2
TGTGCCAGCAGTCTCCGAACCGGGAGGTCCTACGAGCAGTACTTC
CASSLRTGRSYEQYF
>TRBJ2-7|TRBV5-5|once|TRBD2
TGTGCCAGCAGCCTCACTCTAGCGGGAGTCAGCTACGAGCAGTACTTC
CASSLTLAGVSYEQYF
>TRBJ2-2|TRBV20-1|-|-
TGCAGTGCTAGACCGGGGGCGGAAAACACCGGGGAGCTGTTTTTT
CSARPGAENTGELFF
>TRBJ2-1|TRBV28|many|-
TGTGCCAGCAGTTTATCTCAGGTCAATGAGCAGTTCTTC
CASSLSQVNEQFF
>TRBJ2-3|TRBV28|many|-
TGTGCCAGCGTACATACTAGCACAGATACGCAGTATTTT
CASVHTSTDTQYF
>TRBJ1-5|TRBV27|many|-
TGTGCCAGCAGACCCCTGATGGGCCTGCCTCATCAGCCCCAGCATTTT
CASRPLMGLPHQPQHF
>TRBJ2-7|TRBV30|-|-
TGTGCCTTCGTCCAGGTAGGACCCTACGAGCAGTACTTC
CAFVQVGPYEQYF
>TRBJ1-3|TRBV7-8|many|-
TGTGCCAGCAGCACACCACGGCACCTCTCTGGAAACACCATATATTTT
CASSTPRHLSGNTIYF
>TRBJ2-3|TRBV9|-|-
TGTGCCAGCAGCGTAGCGGCAGGGAGGACAGATACGCAGTATTTT
CASSVAAGRTDTQYF
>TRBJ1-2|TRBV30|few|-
TGTGCCTGGATCCCGATGGTTTCGGGCTACACCTTC
CAWIPMVSGYTF
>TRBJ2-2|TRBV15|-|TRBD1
TGTGCCACCAGCAGAGACAGGGGGCCTACCGGGGAGCTGTTTTTT
CATSRDRGPTGELFF
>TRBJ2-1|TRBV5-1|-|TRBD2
TGCGCCAGCACCAGGAGCGGGAGGGTCGACAATGAGCAGTTCTTC
CASTRSGRVDNEQFF
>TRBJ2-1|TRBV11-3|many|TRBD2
TGTGCCAGCAGCTTAGACTCGCTAGCGGGAGTTAGTAATGAGCAGTTCTTC
CASSLDSLAGVSNEQFF
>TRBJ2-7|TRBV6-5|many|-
TGTGCCAGCAGTTTCACAGGATACGAGCAGTACTTC
CASSFTGYEQYF
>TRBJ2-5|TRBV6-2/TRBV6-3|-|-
TGTGCCAGCAGGCATCTAGGGACCCAGTACTTC
CASRHLGTQYF
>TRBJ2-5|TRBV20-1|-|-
TGCAGTGGAGTAACGTTGACTCCGGCTCAAGAGACCCAGTACTTC
CSGVTLTPAQETQYF
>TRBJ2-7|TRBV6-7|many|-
TGTGCCAGCAGTTACCCCTTGGAGGGGGGTCAACTCTACGAGCAGTACTTC
CASSYPLEGGQLYEQYF
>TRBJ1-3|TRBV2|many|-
TGTGCCAGCGCAGGACTCTCTGGAAACACCATATATTTT
CASAGLSGNTIYF
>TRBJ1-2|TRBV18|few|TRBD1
TGTGCCAGCTCTCAGAATACAGGGGACTATGGCTACACCTTC
CASSQNTGDYGYTF
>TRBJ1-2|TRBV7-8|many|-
TGTGCCAGCAGCTTCAGGGTGGACTATGGCTACACCTTC
CASSFRVDYGYTF